The 27 T cell receptor beta chains below come from one sample, sequenced in a study of radiation and T cells in renal cell carcinoma. Documented time point: blood 4 weeks post-SBRT, at nephrectomy. The sample's treatment: 15 Gy SBRT to primary tumor, nephrectomy 4 weeks later. The data were produced by immunoSEQ multiplex PCR, yet TCRdb's version contains in-frame clones alone and is incomplete. In the table there are about 78,000 clones, approximately 90% of which are singletons. The sample in question was blood, obtained from a patient whose treatment included radiotherapy and nephrectomy. The receptors were sampled from a woman in her seventies with renal cell carcinoma.

This clone was seen only once. The J gene is TRBJ1-1, the V gene TRBV7-9; 11 bases are a match to TRBD1. Losses at the gene ends were 2 bases for V and 5 bases for J; bases not matched to a gene: 7. CDR1 is SEHNR, CDR2 FQNEAQ, per germline (reference sequence). The CDR3 runs to 16 residues. CDR3 protein: CASSLYHGTGGTEAFF. The CDR3 nucleotides read TGTGCCAGCAGCTTATACCACGGGACAGGGGGGACTGAAGCTTTCTTT. Filled out from reference TRBV7-9 and TRBJ1-1, the complete variable domain reads DTGVSQNPRHKITKRGQNVTFRCDPISEHNRLYWYRQTLGQGPEFLTYFQNEAQLEKSRLLSDRFSAERPKGSFSTLEIQRTEQGDSAMYLCASSLYHGTGGTEAFFGQGTRLTVV.

The chain links TRBV28 to TRBJ2-3, with TRBD2 matching 11 bases. CDR3 length: 17 amino acids. Germline V gene sequence: CDR1 MDHEN, CDR2 SYDVKM. With V trimmed by 6 bases and J by 1 base, 9 bases remained unmatched. CDR3 sequence: CASRPIAGGRGTDTQYF. CDR3 DNA sequence: TGTGCCAGCAGACCTATAGCGGGGGGGCGGGGCACAGATACGCAGTATTTT.

The CDR3 loop reads CASSQPSLTAYEQYF. CDR3 bases: TGCGCCAGCAGTCAGCCAAGCCTTACTGCCTACGAGCAGTACTTC. The gene calls are TRBV23-1 and TRBJ2-7, with D hard to call. TRBV23-1 is labeled an ORF, and its function is uncertain. The CDR3 is 15 residues long. Trimming took 3 bases from V and 2 from J, leaving 14 bases between them.

This chain uses TRBV21-1 with TRBJ2-5; TRBD2 is taken as the D call from the table, unchecked against the DNA. TRBV21-1 is tagged as a pseudogene. The CDR3 consists of 16 residues. The CDR3 is CAISRPWRGEGETQYF. CDR3 nucleotides: TGTGCCATTTCCCGGCCCTGGCGGGGGGAAGGAGAGACCCAGTACTTC.

The V call is TRBV5-1, the J call TRBJ2-7; D unclear. Germline loops: CDR1 SGHRS, CDR2 YFSETQ. V lost 0 bases and J lost 0, with 4 bases in between. The length of the CDR3 is 13 residues. CDR3 sequence reads: CASSLAGSYEQYF. The CDR3 coding sequence is TGCGCCAGCAGCTTGGCAGGCTCCTACGAGCAGTACTTC. Based on the CDR3 plus reference TRBV5-1 and TRBJ2-7, the full variable domain is KAGVTQTPRYLIKTRGQQVTLSCSPISGHRSVSWYQQTPGQGLQFLFEYFSETQRNKGNFPGRFSGRQFSNSRSEMNVSTLELGDSALYLCASSLAGSYEQYFGPGTRLTVT.

A few counts support this clone. The chain is built from TRBV4-2 and TRBJ1-1; D perhaps matches TRBD1 (5 bases). Deletions cut 1 base from V and 1 base from J, with 7 bases between. This CDR3 has 14 amino acids. Germline assignment: CDR1 LGHNA and CDR2 YNFKEQ. This CDR3 reads CASSQGDRNTEAFF. DNA for the CDR3: TGTGCCAGCAGCCAAGGGGACCGGAACACTGAAGCTTTCTTT.

This chain uses TRBV2 with TRBJ2-6; D is perhaps TRBD1 (6 bases). The ends were cut back, 7 bases at V and 8 bases at J, with 15 bases in the middle. CDR1 and CDR2 (germline): SNHLY, FYNNEI. The CDR3 sequence is 14 residues long. The CDR3, as DNA: TGTGCCAGCAATCGCCCGACAGGACCCAACGTCCTGACTTTC. Encoded protein: CASNRPTGPNVLTF. Complete variable domain (other parts from reference TRBV2 and TRBJ2-6): EPEVTQTPSHQVTQMGQEVILRCVPISNHLYFYWYRQILGQKVEFLVSFYNNEISEKSEIFDDQFSVERPDGSNFTLKIRSTKLEDSAMYFCASNRPTGPNVLTFGAGSRLTVL.

The CDR3 protein is CSGRQGQETQYF. The CDR3 DNA is TGCAGCGGCCGACAGGGGCAAGAGACCCAGTACTTC. The chain is built from TRBV29-1 and TRBJ2-5; 8 bases map to TRBD1. V lost 7 bases and J lost 2; bases outside the gene matches: 3. Germline V CDR1 and CDR2: SQVTM, ANQGSEA. The CDR3 covers 12 residues.

This chain joins TRBV6-4 and TRBJ2-3; no reliable D call. The CDR3 spans 13 residues. With 6 bases removed from V and 5 bases from J, the gap between germline ends came to 12 bases. Germline assignment: CDR1 MRHNA and CDR2 SNTAGT. The CDR3 DNA sequence: TGTGCCAGCAGCAGAACTACGGTAGATACGCAGTATTTT. It translates to CASSRTTVDTQYF.

The J gene is TRBJ1-1, the V gene TRBV5-1, with TRBD1 matching over 8 bases. V shed 1 base, J shed 0 bases, and the junction held 14 bases outside the gene matches. CDR1 SGHRS and CDR2 YFSETQ come from the germline V gene. The CDR3 has 19 amino acids. The CDR3 spells CASSLSLSGTGLLNTEAFF. DNA for the CDR3: TGCGCCAGCAGCTTGTCCCTATCCGGGACAGGCCTTTTGAACACTGAAGCTTTCTTT.

The rearrangement uses TRBV5-4 and TRBJ1-2; 8 bases line up with TRBD1. From germline, CDR1 is SGHNT and CDR2 YYREEE (reference sequence). The trim removed 1 base at V and 3 bases at J, leaving 2 bases unmatched. This CDR3 has 14 residues. CDR3 nucleotide sequence: TGTGCCAGCAGCTTGCCAGGGGGCGACTATGGCTACACCTTC. Translating gives CASSLPGGDYGYTF.

V is TRBV6-4 and J is TRBJ2-3; 7 nucleotides line up with TRBD2. The CDR3 is 11 amino acids. CDR1 MRHNA and CDR2 SNTAGT come from the germline V gene. V was pared by 9 bases and J by 9 bases, with 6 bases of the junction left unmatched. The CDR3 is CASGAGDTQYF. As DNA, the CDR3 is TGTGCCAGTGGCGCGGGGGACACGCAGTATTTT.

V gene TRBV7-3 combines with J gene TRBJ2-5; a possible D gene is TRBD1 (5 bases). This CDR3 is built from 15 residues. Looked up from germline, CDR1 is SGHTA and CDR2 is FQGTGA. Deletions cut 3 bases from V and 5 bases from J, with 16 bases between. The CDR3 nucleotides are TGTGCCAGCAGCTTTGGGGCCCCTGGAAGGGAGACCCAGTACTTC. It encodes CASSFGAPGRETQYF.

The chain employs TRBV28 and TRBJ1-2; no reliable D call. The CDR3 extends over 11 amino acids. V was pared by 3 bases and J by 4 bases, with 3 bases between. Germline lookup yields CDR1 MDHEN and CDR2 SYDVKM. The CDR3 DNA reads as TGTGCCAGCAGTTTTGTCTATGGCTACACCTTC. Translated: CASSFVYGYTF.

CDR3 nucleotide sequence: TGCGCCAGCAGCCAAGATCGGGGCTACGAGCAGTACTTC. This gives the protein CASSQDRGYEQYF. The chain is built from TRBV4-1 and TRBJ2-7; perhaps TRBD2 as D (5 bases). This CDR3 comprises 13 residues. Germline-derived CDR1 and CDR2 are MGHRA and YSYEKL. Trimming cost V 0 bases and J 3 bases, with 6 bases left between them.

The J gene is TRBJ2-2, the V gene TRBV6-5; D is perhaps TRBD1 or TRBD2 (6 bases each). The CDR3 contains 13 residues. Trimming pared 8 bases from V and 3 bases from J, leaving 10 bases between. Per the germline V gene, CDR1 is MNHEY and CDR2 is SVGAGI. CDR3 residues: CASVGGHTGELFF. CDR3 DNA sequence: TGTGCCAGCGTCGGGGGCCACACCGGGGAGCTGTTTTTT.

The chain carries TRBV9 and TRBJ1-4; D ambiguous. CDR1 is SGDLS and CDR2 is YYNGEE in the germline V gene. The V gene lost 0 bases and the J gene lost 0 bases, with 6 bases spanning the gap. This CDR3 contains 15 residues. CDR3 amino acids: CASSVVGATNEKLFF. The CDR3 coding sequence is TGTGCCAGCAGCGTAGTTGGGGCAACTAATGAAAAACTGTTTTTT.

The rearrangement links TRBV19 to TRBJ1-2, with 11 bases identical to TRBD1. CDR1 LNHDA and CDR2 SQIVND come from the germline V gene (reference sequence). After removal of 8 bases from V and 2 bases from J, the junction contained 1 base not matched to a gene. The CDR3 length is 13 residues. The CDR3 DNA reads TGTGCCAGTGGGGACAGGGGGAACTATGGCTACACCTTC. It is translated as CASGDRGNYGYTF.

The chain joins TRBV5-1 to TRBJ1-1; D is uncertain. CDR1 and CDR2 from the germline V gene are SGHRS and YFSETQ. Trimming shortened V by 5 bases and J by 5 bases, and 13 bases separated the two germline ends. The length of the CDR3 is 13 residues. The CDR3 loop is CASSLRFGTEAFF. The CDR3 nucleotides are TGCGCCAGCAGTCTGAGATTCGGAACTGAAGCTTTCTTT.

The chain joins TRBV5-1 to TRBJ1-1, with 7 bases matching TRBD1. Per the germline V gene, CDR1 is SGHRS and CDR2 is YFSETQ. This CDR3 is built from 15 residues. J was trimmed by 1 base and V by 3 bases; bases with no gene match: 6. The CDR3: CASSSRTGANTEAFF. CDR3 coding DNA: TGCGCCAGCAGCTCGCGGACAGGCGCGAACACTGAAGCTTTCTTT.

The chain joins TRBV5-6 to TRBJ2-4, with 8 bases aligning to TRBD2. From germline, CDR1 is SGHDT and CDR2 YYEEEE. This CDR3 contains 14 residues. Germline trimming cut 3 bases from V and 6 bases from J; bases unmatched to any gene: 5. The CDR3 DNA sequence: TGTGCCAGCAGCTCGGGGGGGCAGAGAAACATTCAGTACTTC. Translated, it gives CASSSGGQRNIQYF.

The V call is TRBV19, the J call TRBJ2-3; D unclear. Germline V CDR1 and CDR2: LNHDA, SQIVND (reference sequence). The CDR3 is made up of 11 amino acids. Trimming removed 7 bases at V and 4 bases at J, with 6 bases between. CDR3 bases: TGTGCCAGTACCGTCGCAGATACGCAGTATTTT. Amino acid sequence: CASTVADTQYF.

This clone was found once. This rearrangement joins TRBV7-2 to TRBJ2-7, with D tentatively TRBD1 (6 bases). The CDR3 loop spans 14 amino acids. V lost 5 bases to trimming and J lost 3 bases, with 14 bases between them. CDR1 SGHTA and CDR2 FQGNSA come from the germline V gene. CDR3 sequence (DNA): TGTGCCAGCAGCCGCCGGACAGACAGCTACGAGCAGTACTTC. This translates into CASSRRTDSYEQYF.

This chain uses TRBV5-1 with TRBJ2-7; D might be TRBD2 (5 bases). Looked up from germline, CDR1 is SGHRS and CDR2 is YFSETQ. This CDR3 is built from 12 residues. Trimming cost V 1 base and J 5 bases, with 7 bases left between them. This chain's CDR3 is CASSLFGDEQYF. DNA of the CDR3: TGCGCCAGCAGCTTGTTCGGGGACGAGCAGTACTTC.

Written as DNA, the CDR3 is TGTGCCAGCACCCGCGGGGGGGGGCTGGACACCGGGGAGCTGTTTTTT. The encoded protein is CASTRGGGLDTGELFF. V usage is TRBV11-2 and J usage is TRBJ2-2; 9 bases align to TRBD2. The length of the CDR3 is 16 residues. The trim removed 7 bases at V and 3 bases at J, leaving 9 bases unmatched. Germline CDR1 SGHAT, CDR2 FQNNGV.

About this clone itself: The CDR3 carries no conserved terminal phenylalanine or tryptophan, so it likely arises from a read error. Because the CDR3's place on the DNA is in doubt, the DNA is left out and the CDR3 is given as listed by TCRdb. V usage is TRBV10-1 and J usage is TRBJ1-1; the table gives TRBD1 as D, unverified against the DNA. The germline V gene has CDR1 WNHNN and CDR2 SYGVQD (reference sequence). Counting both end residues, the CDR3 totals 11 amino acids. CDR3 protein: CASSDLVPGQL.

The chain couples TRBV9 to TRBJ2-1; D is tentatively TRBD1 or TRBD2 (6 bases each). The V gene's germline CDR1 is SGDLS and CDR2 YYNGEE. The CDR3 extends over 14 amino acids. The germline V and J ends were trimmed by 0 bases and 9 bases, with 13 bases remaining between them. The CDR3 DNA is TGTGCCAGCAGCGTAGCTACAGGGCGGGGTGAGCAGTTCTTC. It yields the protein CASSVATGRGEQFF.